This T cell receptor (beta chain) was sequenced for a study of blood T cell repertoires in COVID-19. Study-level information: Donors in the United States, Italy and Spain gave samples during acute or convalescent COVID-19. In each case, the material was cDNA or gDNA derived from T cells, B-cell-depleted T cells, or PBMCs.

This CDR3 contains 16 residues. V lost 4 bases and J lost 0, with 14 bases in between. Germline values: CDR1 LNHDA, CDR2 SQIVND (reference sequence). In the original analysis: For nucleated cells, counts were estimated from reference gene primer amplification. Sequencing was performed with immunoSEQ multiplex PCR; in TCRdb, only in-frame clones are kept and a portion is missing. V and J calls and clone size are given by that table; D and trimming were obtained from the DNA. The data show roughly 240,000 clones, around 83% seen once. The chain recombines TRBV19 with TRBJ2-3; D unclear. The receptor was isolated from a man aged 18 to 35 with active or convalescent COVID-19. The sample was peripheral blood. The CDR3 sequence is CASSTAWAASTDTQYF. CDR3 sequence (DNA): TGTGCCAGTAGTACTGCTTGGGCAGCTAGCACAGATACGCAGTATTTT.